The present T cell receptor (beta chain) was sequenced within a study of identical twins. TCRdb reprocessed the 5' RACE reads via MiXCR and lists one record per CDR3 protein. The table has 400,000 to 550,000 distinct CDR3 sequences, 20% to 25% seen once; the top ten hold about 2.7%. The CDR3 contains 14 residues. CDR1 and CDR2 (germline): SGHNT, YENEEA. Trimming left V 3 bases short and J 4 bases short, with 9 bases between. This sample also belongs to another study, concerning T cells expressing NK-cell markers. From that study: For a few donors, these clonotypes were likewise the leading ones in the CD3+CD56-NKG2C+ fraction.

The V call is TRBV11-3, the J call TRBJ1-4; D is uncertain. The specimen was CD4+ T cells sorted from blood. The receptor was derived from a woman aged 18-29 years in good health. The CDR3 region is CASSLGRSNEKLFF. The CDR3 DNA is TGTGCCAGCAGCTTGGGCAGAAGTAATGAAAAACTGTTTTTT.